This T cell receptor beta chain was identified in a study of blood T cell repertoires in COVID-19. CDR3 length: 17 residues. TCRdb's table, derived via immunoSEQ multiplex PCR, lists solely in-frame clones and lacks some. The sample records 200,000 to 250,000 clones, 85% to 90% being singletons. This TCR was sampled from a woman in her fifties or sixties with COVID-19, enrolled during active disease. The V gene is TRBV1, the J gene TRBJ2-1; the table's D gene call, TRBD2, was not cross checked with the DNA. TRBV1 is shown as a pseudogene. The specimen was peripheral blood. The CDR3 protein is CTSPTSGAGVSYNEQFF. The CDR3, as DNA: TGCACCAGCCCGACTAGCGGGGCGGGTGTATCCTACAATGAGCAGTTCTTC.